The 8 T cell receptor beta chains below come from one sample, sequenced in a study of blood T cell repertoires in COVID-19. Profiled with immunoSEQ multiplex PCR; TCRdb holds only in-frame clones, not every one. Among fewer than 300,000 clones, approximately 91% were seen once, and the ten largest hold under 3%. Material: peripheral blood. The receptors stem from a person under 35 with COVID-19, enrolled during active disease.

In this sample, this clone turned up a few times. CDR3 in DNA: TGTGCCAGCAGCCCGGGACTAGCGGGTGGACTGGGCGGGGAGCTGTTTTTT. Translated: CASSPGLAGGLGGELFF. The V call is TRBV5-5, the J call TRBJ2-2; TRBD2 aligns across 12 bases. The germline CDR1 and CDR2 sequences are SGHKS and YYEKEE (reference sequence). This CDR3 contains 17 residues. With V trimmed by 4 bases and J by 7 bases, 11 bases remained unmatched.

This chain joins TRBV5-1 and TRBJ2-6, with 8 bases that match TRBD2. The CDR3 is 18 amino acids. V lost 6 bases, J lost 0 bases, and 11 bases stayed unmatched. In germline, CDR1 is SGHRS, CDR2 YFSETQ. DNA of the CDR3: TGCGCCAGCATTGCAACTAGCGGAGCGAACTCTGGGGCCAACGTCCTGACTTTC. Amino acids: CASIATSGANSGANVLTF. Supplemented by reference TRBV5-1 and TRBJ2-6, the full variable domain reads KAGVTQTPRYLIKTRGQQVTLSCSPISGHRSVSWYQQTPGQGLQFLFEYFSETQRNKGNFPGRFSGRQFSNSRSEMNVSTLELGDSALYLCASIATSGANSGANVLTFGAGSRLTVL.

This chain connects TRBV7-9 to TRBJ2-7, with D possibly being TRBD1 (5 bases). CDR1 and CDR2 from the germline V gene are SEHNR and FQNEAQ (reference sequence). The CDR3 is made up of 14 amino acids. V was pared by 5 bases and J by 4 bases, with 15 bases between. CDR3 loop: CASSVGDSPYEQYF. CDR3 coding DNA: TGTGCCAGCAGCGTGGGCGACAGCCCGTACGAGCAGTACTTC.

The V gene is TRBV27, the J gene TRBJ1-4; 11 bases align to TRBD1. This CDR3 is 15 amino acids long. Germline lookup yields CDR1 MNHEY and CDR2 SMNVEV (reference sequence). With 5 bases clipped from V and 7 bases from J, the junction kept 6 bases outside the gene matches. CDR3 sequence reads: CASSLRTGGSEKLFF. CDR3 DNA sequence: TGTGCCAGCAGTCTTCGGACAGGGGGCTCTGAAAAACTGTTTTTT.

The chain combines TRBV21-1 with TRBJ2-5; the D call in the table, TRBD2, was not verified against the DNA. TRBV21-1 is flagged as a pseudogene. This CDR3 is built from 14 residues. The CDR3 coding sequence is TGTGCCAGCAGGAACGGTCAACTAAAAGAGACCCAGTACTTC. It specifies CASRNGQLKETQYF.

J is TRBJ2-3 and V is TRBV28, with TRBD2 matching over 12 bases. The CDR3 sequence is 14 residues long. V shed 6 bases and J 4 bases; nucleotides not matched to a gene: 2. Germline-derived CDR1 and CDR2 are MDHEN and SYDVKM. This CDR3 reads CASRTSGRSDTQYF. CDR3 sequence (DNA): TGTGCCAGCAGGACTAGCGGGAGATCAGATACGCAGTATTTT.

The rearrangement links TRBV24-1 to TRBJ1-2; 7 bases are a match to TRBD1. Germline V lookup: CDR1 KGHDR, CDR2 SFDVKD. Trimming at V came to 3 bases and at J to 1 base, leaving 4 bases not matched to a gene. The CDR3 runs 15 residues. The CDR3, as DNA: TGTGCCACCAGTGATGGGACAGCTAGTAACTATGGCTACACCTTC. Amino acids: CATSDGTASNYGYTF.

The rearrangement links TRBV7-9 to TRBJ2-7; 8 bases agree with TRBD1. This CDR3 has 18 residues. Germline lookup yields CDR1 SEHNR and CDR2 FQNEAQ (reference sequence). Losses at the gene ends were 3 bases for V and 0 bases for J; bases not matched to a gene: 13. CDR3 nucleotide sequence: TGTGCCAGCAGCTTTTGGACAGGGCTATTTGCTTCCTCCTACGAGCAGTACTTC. Encoded protein: CASSFWTGLFASSYEQYF.